Sequencing of this TCR beta chain was carried out in a study of cytomegalovirus exposure and HLA in healthy donors. Notes on the study in general: The study labeled fewer than 200 TCR beta chains cytomegalovirus-associated.

V lost 3 bases and J lost 0; bases outside the gene matches: 8. Germline V gene lookup returns CDR1 SGDLS and CDR2 YYNGEE. This CDR3 region has 16 residues. With 60 Vbeta and 13 Jbeta primers, the PCR was carried out. Clones were read by immunoSEQ multiplex PCR, and TCRdb kept only the in-frame ones, dropping some. The sample yields 80,000 to 130,000 clones, around 82% seen once. With respect to this clone: Its antigen is not identified.

This chain links TRBV9 with TRBJ2-7, with 8 nucleotides matching TRBD2. Sequencing used PBMCs. The TCR was taken from a woman in her forties or fifties in good health and CMV-seropositive. The CDR3 DNA reads as TGTGCCAGCAGCGCCGGGGGCGGGAGGACCTCCTACGAGCAGTACTTC. Encoded protein: CASSAGGGRTSYEQYF.